The next 17 T cell receptor beta chains were all read from a single sample in a study of shared clonotypes between healthy human individuals. The repertoire was sequenced with immunoSEQ multiplex PCR; TCRdb's copy has only in-frame clones and lacks some. The sample consists of 2 million to 2.5 million clones, approximately 93% of them appearing once. The sequenced sample was naive CD4+ T cells from PBMCs. Indicated subset: CD45RA+ positively selected. The receptors were gathered from a man aged 18 to 30 in good health. Some clones in this sample may be carry-over from other donors' samples.

This sequence joins TRBV11-2 and TRBJ1-1, with D possibly matching TRBD1 (6 bases). The germline CDR1 and CDR2 sequences are SGHAT and FQNNGV. The V end was cut by 5 bases, the J end by 4 bases, with 11 bases between. CDR3 size: 13 residues. CDR3 bases: TGTGCCAGCAGCGGACAGCGAGGCACTGAAGCTTTCTTT. Its translation: CASSGQRGTEAFF.

The V gene is TRBV2, the J gene TRBJ2-5, with a tentative D call TRBD2 (5 bases). CDR1 and CDR2 (germline): SNHLY, FYNNEI. V lost 1 base to trimming and J lost 1 base, with 10 bases between them. The CDR3 is 15 residues long. CDR3 sequence (DNA): TGTGCCAGCAGTGAAGTTGAGGGTCCCCAAGAGACCCAGTACTTC. Translating gives CASSEVEGPQETQYF.

The V and J genes are TRBV6-1 and TRBJ2-7, with TRBD1 as a possible D gene (6 bases). Deletions cut 8 bases from V and 0 bases from J, with 14 bases between. Germline V lookup: CDR1 MNHNS, CDR2 SASEGT. This CDR3 comprises 14 residues. The CDR3 reads CASGRDIDSYEQYF. As DNA, the CDR3 is TGTGCCAGCGGCCGGGACATAGACTCCTACGAGCAGTACTTC.

The rearrangement links TRBV7-9 to TRBJ1-1; D is possibly TRBD1 (5 bases). The CDR3 runs to 15 residues. The germline V and J ends were trimmed by 7 bases and 3 bases, with 18 bases remaining between them. CDR1 is SEHNR and CDR2 is FQNEAQ in the germline V gene (reference sequence). The chain's CDR3 is CASTQARGDYTEAFF. DNA for the CDR3: TGTGCCAGCACTCAAGCTCGGGGGGATTACACTGAAGCTTTCTTT. The full variable domain, its missing parts supplied by reference TRBV7-9 and TRBJ1-1, is DTGVSQNPRHKITKRGQNVTFRCDPISEHNRLYWYRQTLGQGPEFLTYFQNEAQLEKSRLLSDRFSAERPKGSFSTLEIQRTEQGDSAMYLCASTQARGDYTEAFFGQGTRLTVV.

V gene TRBV18 combines with J gene TRBJ1-5; D might be TRBD1 (6 bases). The CDR3 runs 15 residues. The germline gives CDR1 KGHSH, CDR2 LQKENI. Trimming took off 3 bases at V and 1 base at J, with 10 bases between the two ends. For the CDR3, the DNA is TGTGCCAGCTCACCGGGACACCGAAGCAATCAGCCCCAGCATTTT. Translation gives CASSPGHRSNQPQHF.

V usage is TRBV9 and J usage is TRBJ2-3, with D unresolved. The V gene lost 1 base and the J gene lost 1 base, with 13 bases spanning the gap. Germline CDR1 is SGDLS and CDR2 is YYNGEE. The CDR3 has 16 residues. Written as DNA, the CDR3 is TGTGCCAGCAGCGTATACTCTGGTCGGGGCACAGATACGCAGTATTTT. Translated: CASSVYSGRGTDTQYF.

To note about this clone: This same CDR3 is encoded by further DNA sequences in the sample. The rearrangement links TRBV9 to TRBJ2-7; no clear D. V was clipped by 0 bases and J by 3 bases, with 7 bases between them. Germline CDR1 reads SGDLS; CDR2 reads YYNGEE. The CDR3 runs 13 residues. As DNA, the CDR3 is TGTGCCAGCAGCGTAGGAGGTAGCTACGAGCAGTACTTC. It translates to CASSVGGSYEQYF.

The chain couples TRBV19 to TRBJ1-2; TRBD1 is a possible D gene (5 bases). This CDR3 has 15 residues. Trimming pared 5 bases from V and 5 bases from J, leaving 18 bases between. Germline-derived CDR1 and CDR2 are LNHDA and SQIVND (reference sequence). The CDR3 is CASSSTPGGGYGYTF. CDR3 DNA: TGTGCCAGTAGTTCGACTCCCGGCGGGGGGTATGGCTACACCTTC.

The chain joins TRBV7-2 to TRBJ2-7, with D possibly matching TRBD2 (5 bases). Germline V lookup: CDR1 SGHTA, CDR2 FQGNSA. V was trimmed by 5 bases and J by 2 bases, leaving 10 bases between them. This CDR3 contains 13 residues. The CDR3 bases are TGTGCCAGCAGCCCCCGGACTGCCTACGAGCAGTACTTC. This codes for CASSPRTAYEQYF.

This rearrangement joins TRBV7-9 to TRBJ2-1; possibly TRBD1 or TRBD2 for D (5 bases each). Between the trimmed V and J ends, which lost 0 bases and 0 bases, there was a span of 9 bases. The CDR3 spans 16 residues. Germline V gene lookup returns CDR1 SEHNR and CDR2 FQNEAQ (reference sequence). The CDR3 loop reads CASSLAWGSSYNEQFF. CDR3 sequence (DNA): TGTGCCAGCAGCTTAGCGTGGGGGAGCTCCTACAATGAGCAGTTCTTC.

J is TRBJ2-1 and V is TRBV5-4; 9 positions match TRBD2. Losses at the gene ends were 1 base for V and 8 bases for J; bases not matched to a gene: 10. Germline-derived CDR1 and CDR2 are SGHNT and YYREEE (reference sequence). The CDR3 has 16 residues. This CDR3 reads CASSLSWREGLDEQFF. CDR3 bases: TGTGCCAGCAGCTTGAGTTGGCGGGAGGGTCTAGATGAGCAGTTCTTC.

V and J are TRBV10-3 and TRBJ2-5; 13 bases agree with TRBD2. The CDR3 covers 14 residues. In germline, CDR1 is ENHRY, CDR2 SYGVKD. J gave up 5 bases and V 9 bases, and 6 bases lay outside the gene matches. CDR3 coding DNA: TGTGCCATGTCAACTAGCGGGAGGGCGGAGACCCAGTACTTC. As protein: CAMSTSGRAETQYF.

The V call is TRBV27, the J call TRBJ2-7; TRBD2 agrees at 12 bases. With 6 bases clipped from V and 4 bases from J, the junction kept 4 bases outside the gene matches. Germline loops: CDR1 MNHEY, CDR2 SMNVEV (reference sequence). This CDR3 has 14 residues. The CDR3 loop reads CASRPLAGGYEQYF. CDR3 nucleotide sequence: TGTGCCAGCAGACCTCTAGCGGGAGGGTACGAGCAGTACTTC.

The V call is TRBV27, the J call TRBJ1-1; D uncertain. Germline CDR1 and CDR2: MNHEY and SMNVEV (reference sequence). V was shortened by 4 bases and J by 3 bases, with 12 bases between the two germline ends. CDR3 length: 14 residues. CDR3 loop: CASSSRTYDTEAFF. CDR3 DNA sequence: TGTGCCAGCAGTTCTAGGACGTATGACACTGAAGCTTTCTTT.

This chain joins TRBV19 and TRBJ2-7, with 11 bases aligning to TRBD1. This CDR3 spans 14 amino acids. The ends lost 10 bases at V and 4 bases at J; junction bases unmatched: 9. Germline V lookup: CDR1 LNHDA, CDR2 SQIVND (reference sequence). CDR3 protein: CATRMGQGVYEQYF. In DNA form, the CDR3 reads TGTGCCACTAGAATGGGACAGGGGGTGTACGAGCAGTACTTC.

The chain has TRBV27 and TRBJ2-7; D might be TRBD2 (5 bases). Per germline, CDR1 MNHEY and CDR2 SMNVEV (reference sequence). This CDR3 is built from 16 residues. V lost 5 bases and J 1 base, leaving 18 bases between the germline ends. CDR3 region: CASSPLAGDGSYEQYF. As DNA, the CDR3 is TGTGCCAGCAGTCCATTGGCGGGCGACGGGTCCTACGAGCAGTACTTC.

This chain connects TRBV7-6 to TRBJ1-4; 7 bases are shared with TRBD1. The CDR3 length is 14 residues. The germline V gene encodes CDR1 SGHVS and CDR2 FNYEAQ. Trimming took 4 bases from V and 8 from J; bases not matched to a gene: 7. CDR3 nucleotides: TGTGCCAGCAGCTCAGGGGGAATTGACGAAAAACTGTTTTTT. Amino acids: CASSSGGIDEKLFF.